Following are 4 T cell receptor beta chains from one sample sequenced in a study of blood T cell repertoires in COVID-19. The assay was immunoSEQ multiplex PCR, and TCRdb's table has in-frame clones only and misses some. The sample carries 55,000 to 90,000 clones, about 90% recorded once. What was sequenced was peripheral blood. The receptors were sampled from a human donor with active COVID-19. The donor label of this sample is uncertain.

The rearrangement links TRBV19 to TRBJ1-2; 7 positions agree with TRBD1. This CDR3 contains 15 residues. Germline CDR1 reads LNHDA; CDR2 reads SQIVND (reference sequence). Losses at the gene ends were 9 bases for V and 7 bases for J; bases not matched to a gene: 17. The CDR3 region has the DNA TGTGCCAGCCGACAGGGTTACTCGGTGGAGAGTGGCTACACCTTC. This codes for CASRQGYSVESGYTF.

The CDR3, as DNA: TGCGCCAGCAGCTTACTAGCGCACTACACAGATACGCAGTATTTT. Residues: CASSLLAHYTDTQYF. The V and J genes are TRBV5-1 and TRBJ2-3, with TRBD2 identical over 7 bases. Germline V CDR1 and CDR2: SGHRS, YFSETQ. This CDR3 spans 15 amino acids. J lost 2 bases, V lost 2 bases, and 5 bases had no gene match.

This clone appeared a single time. The rearrangement joins TRBV4-3 to TRBJ2-7; 12 bases line up with TRBD2. This CDR3 is 16 amino acids long. Per the germline V gene, CDR1 is LGHNA and CDR2 is YSLEER. The J segment lost 4 bases and the V segment lost 5 bases, leaving 9 bases of the junction unmatched. For the CDR3, the DNA is TGCGCCAGCAGCGACCGACTAGCGGGAGAGGGGTACGAGCAGTACTTC. Protein: CASSDRLAGEGYEQYF.

The chain joins TRBV28 to TRBJ2-5, with 11 nucleotides matching TRBD2. V lost 8 bases, J lost 4 bases, and 6 bases stayed unmatched. Germline CDR1 reads MDHEN; CDR2 reads SYDVKM. The CDR3 length is 14 residues. Here the CDR3 reads CASEGLAEGETQYF. The CDR3 nucleotides are TGTGCCAGCGAGGGACTAGCGGAGGGAGAGACCCAGTACTTC.